Detailed here is one T cell receptor (beta chain). MiXCR, run by TCRdb on the RT-PCR reads, gives a single entry per CDR3 protein. The sample includes more than 550,000 distinct CDR3 sequences, 14% of them seen just once. With 2 bases clipped from V and 10 bases from J, the junction kept 5 bases outside the gene matches. The CDR3 runs 14 residues. Germline V lookup: CDR1 KGHDR, CDR2 SFDVKD. The sequenced material came from memory CD4+ T cells from blood. The rearrangement joins TRBV24-1 to TRBJ2-1; 9 bases map to TRBD1. The sequence was collected from a female donor in good health, serving as a healthy control. The CDR3 sequence is CATSDSGQGREQFF. Here the CDR3 DNA reads TGTGCCACCAGTGATTCGGGACAGGGACGGGAGCAGTTCTTC.